These 6 T cell receptor beta chains came from one sample sequenced in a study of CD8 T cells in Susac syndrome. The RNA input was about 0.45 to 1 ug, and it was reverse transcribed with random hexamers. Via MiXCR, TCRdb re-called the immunoSEQ multiplex PCR reads, giving one row per CDR3 protein. The sample shows some 300,000 distinct CDR3 sequences, 65% to 90% of them seen only once. Sequencing was carried out using CD8+ T cells from PBMCs. The source of these receptors is a human donor with multiple sclerosis.

This chain links TRBV29-1 with TRBJ2-2; D tentatively fits TRBD1 or TRBD2 (6 bases each). Trimming removed 5 bases from V and 6 bases from J, with 22 bases in between. This CDR3 has 16 residues. Germline V gives CDR1 SQVTM, CDR2 ANQGSEA. CDR3 nucleotide sequence: TGCAGCGTTCTAGAGGAGGGACACATCGGGCCCGGGGAGCTGTTTTTT. Its protein product is CSVLEEGHIGPGELFF.

J is TRBJ2-7 and V is TRBV6-5; a weak D match, TRBD1 (6 bases). There are 13 residues in the CDR3. Trimming removed 8 bases from V and 2 bases from J, with 13 bases in between. Germline CDR1 and CDR2: MNHEY and SVGAGI. The CDR3 region has the DNA TGTGCCAGCGGAACAGGGCCCCCCTACGAGCAGTACTTC. This gives the protein CASGTGPPYEQYF.

The chain uses TRBV12-3 or TRBV12-4 and TRBJ2-4; TRBD2 agrees at 11 bases. The CDR3 spans 19 residues. The junction had 12 bases not matched to a gene; V was cut back by 5 bases and J by 0 bases. CDR3 nucleotide sequence: TGTGCCAGCAGTCGCGTGGTAGCGGGAGGGGGTGAAGCCAAAAACATTCAGTACTTC. Amino acids: CASSRVVAGGGEAKNIQYF.

This clonotype was counted between two and nine times. The chain combines TRBV28 with TRBJ2-3; a possible D gene is TRBD2 (5 bases). Trimming cost V 3 bases and J 6 bases, with 7 bases left between them. The CDR3 contains 12 residues. The germline V gene has CDR1 MDHEN and CDR2 SYDVKM. CDR3 nucleotides: TGTGCCAGCAGTTTTTCGGGGGATACGCAGTATTTT. Protein: CASSFSGDTQYF.

This clonotype was counted a few times. The chain has TRBV7-2 and TRBJ1-1; no clear D gene. Germline lookup yields CDR1 SGHTA and CDR2 FQGNSA. With 3 bases removed from V and 7 bases from J, the gap between germline ends came to 6 bases. The CDR3 spans 11 residues. CDR3 protein: CASSFWDEAFF. The CDR3 nucleotides are TGTGCCAGCAGCTTTTGGGATGAAGCTTTCTTT.

This clonotype appeared a single time. This sequence joins TRBV7-6 and TRBJ2-3; 8 nucleotides agree with TRBD2. Germline V CDR1 and CDR2: SGHVS, FNYEAQ. The CDR3 has 16 amino acids. After removal of 1 base from V and 4 bases from J, the junction contained 7 bases not matched to a gene. CDR3 residues: CASSLGTGGLPDTQYF. The CDR3 nucleotides read TGTGCCAGCAGCTTAGGAACGGGAGGGCTGCCAGATACGCAGTATTTT.